At least ten counts were recorded for the clone carrying this TCR beta chain. Each CDR3 protein gets one entry after TCRdb re-called the RT-PCR reads with MiXCR. The sample contains hundreds of thousands of distinct CDR3 sequences, 12% to 15% of which appear only once. The length of the CDR3 is 15 residues. J gave up 5 bases and V 6 bases, and 9 bases lay outside the gene matches. The rearrangement links TRBV12-3 or TRBV12-4 to TRBJ1-1, with 10 bases identical to TRBD1. Sequenced input: memory CD4+ T cells from blood. The TCR comes from a female donor in good health, serving as a healthy control. This CDR3 is CASSPGQGGKTEAFF. CDR3 sequence (DNA): TGTGCCAGCAGCCCCGGACAGGGGGGGAAGACTGAAGCTTTCTTT.